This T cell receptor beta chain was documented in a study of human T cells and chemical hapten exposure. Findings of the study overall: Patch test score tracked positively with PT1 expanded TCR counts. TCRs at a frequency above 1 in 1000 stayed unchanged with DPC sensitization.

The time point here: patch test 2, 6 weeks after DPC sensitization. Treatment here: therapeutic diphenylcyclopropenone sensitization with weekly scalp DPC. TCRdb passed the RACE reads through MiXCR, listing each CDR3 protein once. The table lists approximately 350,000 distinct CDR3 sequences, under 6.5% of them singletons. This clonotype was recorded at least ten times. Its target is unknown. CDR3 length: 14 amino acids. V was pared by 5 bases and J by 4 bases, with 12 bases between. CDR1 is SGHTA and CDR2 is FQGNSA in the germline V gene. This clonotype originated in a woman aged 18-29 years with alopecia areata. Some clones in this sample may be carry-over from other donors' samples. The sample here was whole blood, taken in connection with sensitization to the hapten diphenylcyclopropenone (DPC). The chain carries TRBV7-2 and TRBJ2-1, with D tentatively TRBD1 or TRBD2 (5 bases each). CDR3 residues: CASSRWDQYNEQFF. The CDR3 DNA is TGTGCCAGCAGCCGATGGGACCAATACAATGAGCAGTTCTTC.